The entry that follows covers one TCR beta chain sequence. This entry is derived from a study of blood T cell repertoires in COVID-19. Sequencing was performed with immunoSEQ multiplex PCR; in TCRdb, only in-frame clones are kept and a portion is missing. The sample yields 200,000 or so clones, 80% to 85% seen once. The participants were between about 18 and 90 years old and came from under 25 US areas. Germline V lookup: CDR1 SQVTM, CDR2 ANQGSEA. This CDR3 comprises 14 residues. J gave up 5 bases and V 4 bases, and 9 bases lay outside the gene matches. The V gene is TRBV29-1, the J gene TRBJ1-1, with 8 bases aligning to TRBD1. What was sequenced was PBMCs or T cells enriched from blood (not recorded which). This TCR derives from a man aged 40-50 years who had recovered from COVID-19. The CDR3 protein is CSVVGGRGHTEAFF. The CDR3, as DNA: TGCAGCGTTGTAGGTGGCAGGGGGCATACTGAAGCTTTCTTT.